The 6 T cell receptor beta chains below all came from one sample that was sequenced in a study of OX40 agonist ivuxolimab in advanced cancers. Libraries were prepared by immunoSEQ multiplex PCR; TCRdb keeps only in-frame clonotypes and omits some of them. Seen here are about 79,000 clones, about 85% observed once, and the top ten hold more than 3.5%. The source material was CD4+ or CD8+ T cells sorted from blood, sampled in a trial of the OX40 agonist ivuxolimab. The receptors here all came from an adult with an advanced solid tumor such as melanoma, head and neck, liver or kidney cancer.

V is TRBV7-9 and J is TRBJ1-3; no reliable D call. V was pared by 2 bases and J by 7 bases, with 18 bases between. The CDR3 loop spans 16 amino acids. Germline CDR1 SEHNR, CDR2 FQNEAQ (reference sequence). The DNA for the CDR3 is TGTGCCAGCAGCTTATCAGGTCCGTCTCTCGGGAACACCATATATTTT. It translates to CASSLSGPSLGNTIYF.

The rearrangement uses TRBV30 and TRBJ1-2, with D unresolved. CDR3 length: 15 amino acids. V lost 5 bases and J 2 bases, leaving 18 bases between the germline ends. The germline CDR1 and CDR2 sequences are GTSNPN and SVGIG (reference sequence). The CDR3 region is CAWGGNFRTNYGYTF. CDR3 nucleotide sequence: TGTGCCTGGGGTGGGAACTTCAGGACGAACTATGGCTACACCTTC.

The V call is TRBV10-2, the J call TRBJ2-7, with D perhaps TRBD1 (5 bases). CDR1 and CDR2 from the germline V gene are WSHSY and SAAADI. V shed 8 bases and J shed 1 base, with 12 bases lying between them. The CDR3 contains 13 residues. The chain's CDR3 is CASHADSSYEQYF. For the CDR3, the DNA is TGCGCCAGCCATGCCGACAGTTCCTACGAGCAGTACTTC.

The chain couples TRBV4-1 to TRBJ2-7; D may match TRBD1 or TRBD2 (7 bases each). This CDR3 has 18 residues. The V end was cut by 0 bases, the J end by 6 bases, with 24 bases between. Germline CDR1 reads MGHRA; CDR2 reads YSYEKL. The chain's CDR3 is CASSQDYLGGRGGVEQYF. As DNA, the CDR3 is TGCGCCAGCAGCCAAGATTATCTTGGCGGGAGAGGGGGCGTCGAGCAGTACTTC.

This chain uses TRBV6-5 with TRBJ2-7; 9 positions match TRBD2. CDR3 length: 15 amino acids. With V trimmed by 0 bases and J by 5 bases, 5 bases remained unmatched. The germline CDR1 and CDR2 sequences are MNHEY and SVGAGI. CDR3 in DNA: TGTGCCAGCAGTTACTCGGCGGGAGGGCCAAACGAGCAGTACTTC. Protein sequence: CASSYSAGGPNEQYF.

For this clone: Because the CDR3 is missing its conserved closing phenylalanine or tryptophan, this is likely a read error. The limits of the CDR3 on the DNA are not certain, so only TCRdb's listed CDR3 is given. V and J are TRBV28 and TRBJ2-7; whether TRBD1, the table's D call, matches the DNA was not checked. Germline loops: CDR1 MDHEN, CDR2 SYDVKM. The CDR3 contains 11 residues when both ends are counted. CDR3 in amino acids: CASSTDRDSLD.